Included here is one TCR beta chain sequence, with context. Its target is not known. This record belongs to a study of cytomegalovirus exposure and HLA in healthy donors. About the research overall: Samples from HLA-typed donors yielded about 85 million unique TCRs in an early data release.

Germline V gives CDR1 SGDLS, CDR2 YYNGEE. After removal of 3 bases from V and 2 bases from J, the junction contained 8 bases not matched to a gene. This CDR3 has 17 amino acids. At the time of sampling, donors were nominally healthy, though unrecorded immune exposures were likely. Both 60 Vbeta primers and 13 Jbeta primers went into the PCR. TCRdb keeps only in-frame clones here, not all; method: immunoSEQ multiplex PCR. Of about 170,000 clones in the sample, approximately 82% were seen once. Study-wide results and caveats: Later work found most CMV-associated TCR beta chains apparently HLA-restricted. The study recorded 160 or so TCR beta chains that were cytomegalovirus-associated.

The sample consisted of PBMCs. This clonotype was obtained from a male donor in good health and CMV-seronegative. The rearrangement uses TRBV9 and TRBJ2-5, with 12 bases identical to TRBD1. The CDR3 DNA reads TGTGCCAGCAGCGCGGGGACAGGGGGCGACCAGCAAGAGACCCAGTACTTC. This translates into CASSAGTGGDQQETQYF.